Each of the 15 T cell receptor beta chains below was sequenced from the same sample in a study of radiotherapy plus CTLA-4 blockade in lung cancer. TCRdb's table, derived via immunoSEQ multiplex PCR, lists solely in-frame clones and lacks some. Of approximately 28,000 clones listed, 75% to 85% were seen once; the top ten hold 20% to 25%. The sequencing used peripheral blood, collected from a patient treated with radiotherapy plus ipilimumab. The receptor set was obtained from a human donor with non-small cell lung cancer that progressed on radiotherapy plus ipilimumab.

The chain employs TRBV6-1 and TRBJ1-2; weak D call: TRBD1 (6 bases). Germline V gene data show CDR1 as MNHNS and CDR2 as SASEGT. Deletions cut 7 bases from V and 6 bases from J, with 21 bases between. The CDR3 sequence is 15 residues long. CDR3 region: CASKMEGGRRDGYTF. The CDR3 DNA reads TGTGCCAGCAAAATGGAGGGGGGTCGTCGGGATGGCTACACCTTC.

CDR3 DNA: TGCAGTGCCACAAGCGTTAATGAGCAGTTCTTC. Translation: CSATSVNEQFF. J is TRBJ2-1 and V is TRBV20-1, with unresolved D. This CDR3 contains 11 residues. Trimming took 6 bases from V and 7 from J, leaving 10 bases between them. CDR1 and CDR2 from the germline V gene are DFQATT and SNEGSKA (reference sequence).

This clone was picked up one time. Germline is not matched at one junction end, which may reflect a read error. The chain links TRBV7-9 to TRBJ2-7, with D possibly TRBD2 on 5 matching bases. CDR1 and CDR2 (germline): SEHNR, FQNEAQ (reference sequence). The CDR3 has 12 residues. The CDR3 region has the DNA TGTGCCAGCAGCTTAAGCCACGGGCAGGAGGACTTC. It encodes CASSLSHGQEDF.

The chain carries TRBV4-1 and TRBJ1-1, with D maybe TRBD1 (6 bases). Trimming left V 1 base short and J 2 bases short, with 8 bases between. The germline V gene encodes CDR1 MGHRA and CDR2 YSYEKL. This CDR3 has 14 residues. Here the CDR3 DNA reads TGCGCCAGCAGCCAAGGGACAGTAAACACTGAAGCTTTCTTT. Its translation: CASSQGTVNTEAFF.

The chain couples TRBV2 to TRBJ1-5; D is unresolved. From germline, CDR1 is SNHLY and CDR2 FYNNEI. The CDR3 is 15 amino acids. The V gene lost 3 bases and the J gene lost 3 bases, with 12 bases spanning the gap. The CDR3 DNA follows: TGTGCCAGCAGTGATCGTAAGGGCAACAATCAGCCCCAGCATTTT. Translating gives CASSDRKGNNQPQHF.

To note about this clone: One end of the junction fails to match germline, which may point to a read error. The chain carries TRBV11-3 and TRBJ2-1; 9 bases align to TRBD2. The CDR3 has 15 amino acids. Germline V gives CDR1 SGHNT, CDR2 YENEEA. CDR3 coding DNA: TGTGCCAGCAGCCCGGGACTAGCTGTCGGTAATGAGCAGCTCTTC. Translating gives CASSPGLAVGNEQLF.

The rearrangement uses TRBV9 and TRBJ1-3; 9 bases match TRBD1. Germline trimming cut 3 bases from V and 3 bases from J; bases unmatched to any gene: 4. Germline CDR1 is SGDLS and CDR2 is YYNGEE. The CDR3 is 15 amino acids. CDR3 sequence (DNA): TGTGCCAGCAGCGCGACAGGGGGTGGTGGAAACACCATATATTTT. Translated: CASSATGGGGNTIYF.

This clone appeared a single time. The chain employs TRBV10-3 and TRBJ2-7; 10 nucleotides align to TRBD1. Germline CDR1 is ENHRY and CDR2 is SYGVKD. This CDR3 comprises 14 residues. Trimming removed 6 bases from V and 4 bases from J; junction bases left unmatched: 6. The CDR3, as DNA: TGTGCCATCAGCGTTCCGGGACAGGGGTACGAGCAGTACTTC. Its protein is CAISVPGQGYEQYF.

Of note for this clone: The junction and the germline gene differ at one end; a read error may be behind it. This specimen includes other DNA sequences encoding the same CDR3. This chain links TRBV9 with TRBJ1-5, with a possible D match to TRBD1 (5 bases). CDR3 length: 15 residues. Germline V gene lookup returns CDR1 SGDLS and CDR2 YYNGEE. The CDR3 nucleotides are TGCGCCAGCAGCGTAGAAGGCGTCGGGGGTCAGCCCCAGCATTTT. It yields the protein CASSVEGVGGQPQHF.

The chain carries TRBV2 and TRBJ2-2; D is unresolved. V lost 3 bases and J lost 0, with 5 bases in between. CDR1 and CDR2 from the germline V gene are SNHLY and FYNNEI. CDR3 size: 14 residues. The CDR3 coding sequence is TGTGCCAGCAGTGAGAGGCCGAACACCGGGGAGCTGTTTTTT. The encoded protein is CASSERPNTGELFF.

V is TRBV10-3 and J is TRBJ1-2; TRBD1 is a possible D gene (5 bases). CDR1 and CDR2 (germline): ENHRY, SYGVKD. V dropped 0 bases and J dropped 8 bases, with 19 bases sitting between them. CDR3 size: 16 residues. The CDR3 region has the DNA TGTGCCATCAGTGAGTCCCCCGGGACCCGCAGGCGGGGCTACACCTTC. Translation: CAISESPGTRRRGYTF.

Notes on this clone: One end of the junction does not line up with germline, which may come from a read error. The genes are TRBV6-5 and TRBJ2-1; 8 bases are a match to TRBD1. This CDR3 spans 14 amino acids. Germline V lookup: CDR1 MNHEY, CDR2 SVGAGI. DNA for the CDR3: TGTGCCAGCACCCCACAGGGGGAAAGGAATGGGCAGTTCTTC. It is translated as CASTPQGERNGQFF.

V is TRBV28 and J is TRBJ1-1, with D unclear. The CDR3 sequence is 12 residues long. CDR1 and CDR2 from the germline V gene are MDHEN and SYDVKM. V lost 6 bases to trimming and J lost 7 bases, with 12 bases between them. As DNA, the CDR3 is TGTGCCAGCAGGGAGGCGGGTCTTGAAGCTTTCTTT. Translation: CASREAGLEAFF.

By frequency in the sample, this clone is medium-sized. V usage is TRBV7-2 and J usage is TRBJ1-3; no clear D gene. V shed 1 base and J shed 4 bases, with 5 bases lying between them. The germline CDR1 and CDR2 sequences are SGHTA and FQGNSA. CDR3 size: 13 residues. The CDR3 region is CASSLVVGNTIYF. CDR3 in DNA: TGTGCCAGCAGCTTAGTCGTGGGAAACACCATATATTTT.

The CDR3 sequence: CASSLSMGGLRNQPQHF. CDR3 DNA sequence: TGTGCCAGCAGTTTATCGATGGGGGGGTTACGCAATCAGCCCCAGCATTTT. This chain uses TRBV27 with TRBJ1-5, with D possibly TRBD1 on 5 matching bases. Germline-derived CDR1 and CDR2 are MNHEY and SMNVEV (reference sequence). This CDR3 spans 17 amino acids. Deletions cut 0 bases from V and 2 bases from J, with 14 bases between.